Listed here is a single T cell receptor beta chain. This specimen belongs to a study of T cells expressing NK-cell markers. Germline V gene data show CDR1 as MNHEY and CDR2 as SMNVEV (reference sequence). CDR3 length equals 15 residues. TCRdb re-called the 5' RACE reads; one entry per CDR3 protein, DNA not given. The sample has 500,000 to 700,000 distinct CDR3 sequences, and its top ten clones hold around 4%. The clonotype comes from a young man in good health. What was sequenced was blood T cells: a sorted CD56 or NKG2C T cell subset, CD4+ or CD8+ T cells, or bulk PBMC T cells (not recorded which). The chain carries TRBV27 and TRBJ2-2; there is no DNA to check the TCRdb D call of TRBD2. The CDR3 here is CASSSRGLAAGELFF.